This T cell receptor beta chain appears in the sequencing data of a study of blood T cell repertoires in COVID-19 (dated by TCRdb to the early 2020s). Broadly, across the study: Samples covering the acute and convalescent phases of COVID-19 were provided by collaborators in the United States, Italy and Spain. The prospective study material was composed of cDNA or gDNA derived from T cells, B-cell-depleted T cells, or PBMCs. Nearly every sample came with metadata listing a de-identified subject ID, COVID-19 status, age in years and sex. The repertoires were released in a freely available public database intended as a resource for research on the immune response to SARS-CoV-2. Where HLA class I and class II types were available, the types were taken from metadata supplied by the sample provider, not from assay-based typing. The dataset comprised deeply sampled blood TCRbeta repertoires from subjects exposed to, actively infected with, or recovered from COVID-19. The samples were drawn from the first 160 participants of the ongoing ImmuneRACE study and from 1,254 subjects provided by 6 global collaborators.

Comment on this clone: Its target antigen remains unknown. There are no base qualities to consult, and no much larger clone falls within one base.

Participants in the prospective study were enrolled through a virtual design, were aged 18 to 89 years, and lived in approximately 24 United States geographic areas. To assign participants to cohorts, the prospective study relied on clinical history that participants themselves reported in a screening survey and a study questionnaire. For ImmuneRACE Cohort 3, a participant was defined as recovered based on two consecutive negative NP/OP PCR tests, clearance by a healthcare professional, or resolution of symptoms. In the prospective study, mobile phlebotomists collected whole blood, serum and a nasopharyngeal or oropharyngeal swab from each participant. Participants in the prospective study had the option to provide additional blood draws and questionnaires over a roughly two-month period. Before DNA extraction, prospective study blood samples were shipped either frozen or at room temperature. TCRbeta CDR3 regions were amplified from genomic DNA using the immunoSEQ Assay, a bias-controlled multiplex PCR. From the authors' description of their analysis: Within the assay, amplification of reference gene primers was used to estimate how many nucleated cells each sample contained. To quantify the absolute abundance of each unique TCRbeta CDR3 rearrangement, sequence reads were collapsed and filtered. Productive Simpson clonality was computed per sample as the square root of Simpson's diversity index over productive rearrangements. In TCRdb, the immuneACCESS table is reduced to in-frame sequences with V and J assigned. These tables do not hold every clone; where another copy was compared, an unresolved V gene accounts for under half, and the others remain unexplained. V, J and clone size reflect that table, while D and trimming were determined from the DNA. This sample holds approximately 260,000 clones; 75% to 95% were observed only once. The ten largest account for 1.9% of the sample.

Here is what the overall study found, with its caveats: The quantity of clinical and demographic metadata differed by source and by participant and was supplied without curation.

The sequence derives from a woman aged 18-30 years who had recovered from COVID-19. Source material: PBMCs or T cells enriched from blood (not recorded which).

The nucleotide sequence reads as follows: TGTGCCAGCAGCTTGGGAGGGGGCCAATATATGAACACTGAAGCTTTCTTT. This translates into CASSLGGGQYMNTEAFF. The sequence is built from TRBV5-4 and TRBJ1-1; 7 central bases correspond to TRBD1. V is pruned by 0 bases and J by 0 bases, leaving 8 bases of the junction without a gene match. There are 17 amino acids in the CDR3, from cysteine to phenylalanine inclusive. The read is trimmed to its CDR3 DNA, 51 bases read in frame from base 1. Based on the germline V gene (reference sequence), the CDR1 and CDR2 sequences are SGHNT and YYREEE. The variable domain in full, with residues beyond the CDR3 obtained from the reference TRBV5-4 and TRBJ1-1 genes, is ETGVTQSPTHLIKTRGQQVTLRCSSQSGHNTVSWYQQALGQGPQFIFQYYREEENGRGNFPPRFSGLQFPNYSSELNVNALELDDSALYLCASSLGGGQYMNTEAFFGQGTRLTVV.